This entry lists 15 T cell receptor beta chains sequenced from one sample in a study of technical replicates of blood from a handful of donors. TCRdb keeps only in-frame clones here, not all; method: immunoSEQ multiplex PCR. The table shows roughly 68,000 clones, with around nine tenths occurring only once. Sequencing was done on a sample of T cells isolated from PBMCs. The origin of the receptors is a human donor in good health.

The chain has TRBV5-1 and TRBJ2-7, with 12 positions matching TRBD2. V shed 0 bases, J shed 2 bases, and the junction held 3 bases outside the gene matches. Germline V gene sequence: CDR1 SGHRS, CDR2 YFSETQ. The CDR3 spans 16 residues. The CDR3 loop is CASSLELAGGAYEQYF. CDR3 DNA: TGCGCCAGCAGCTTGGAGCTAGCGGGAGGGGCCTACGAGCAGTACTTC.

V is TRBV5-4 and J is TRBJ2-3; tentatively, D is TRBD2 (6 bases). V was clipped by 2 bases and J by 4 bases, with 11 bases between them. Germline lookup yields CDR1 SGHNT and CDR2 YYREEE (reference sequence). The CDR3 has 14 residues. The CDR3 protein is CASSFRGGADTQYF. In DNA, the CDR3 is TGTGCCAGCAGCTTTCGTGGAGGGGCAGATACGCAGTATTTT. The full variable domain, rest sourced from reference TRBV5-4 and TRBJ2-3, is ETGVTQSPTHLIKTRGQQVTLRCSSQSGHNTVSWYQQALGQGPQFIFQYYREEENGRGNFPPRFSGLQFPNYSSELNVNALELDDSALYLCASSFRGGADTQYFGPGTRLTVL.

V usage is TRBV6-5 and J usage is TRBJ2-2; 8 nucleotides match TRBD1. Germline lookup yields CDR1 MNHEY and CDR2 SVGAGI. The CDR3 runs 14 residues. V was clipped by 2 bases and J by 6 bases; unmatched bases: 2. The CDR3 loop is CASSYGTGPGELFF. The CDR3 coding sequence is TGTGCCAGCAGTTACGGGACAGGACCCGGGGAGCTGTTTTTT.

This chain joins TRBV6-4 and TRBJ1-2; 9 bases match TRBD1. The CDR3 runs 16 residues. J was trimmed by 4 bases and V by 2 bases; bases with no gene match: 8. Germline values: CDR1 MRHNA, CDR2 SNTAGT. Here the CDR3 DNA reads TGTGCCAGCAGTGACGATGGGGACAGGGTCGGCTATGGCTACACCTTC. This translates into CASSDDGDRVGYGYTF.

The chain joins TRBV27 to TRBJ2-5; 9 bases align to TRBD1. Germline V CDR1 and CDR2: MNHEY, SMNVEV (reference sequence). The junction had 0 bases not matched to a gene; V was cut back by 4 bases and J by 3 bases. CDR3 length: 13 amino acids. The CDR3 coding sequence is TGTGCCAGCAGTTGGGACAGGGAAGAGACCCAGTACTTC. This codes for CASSWDREETQYF.

The chain joins TRBV29-1 to TRBJ2-2; 9 nucleotides line up with TRBD1. CDR3 length equals 14 residues. The V gene's germline CDR1 is SQVTM and CDR2 ANQGSEA. This CDR3 reads CNAPGQGRDGELFF. Here the CDR3 DNA reads TGCAACGCCCCGGGACAGGGTCGTGACGGGGAGCTGTTTTTT.

This sequence joins TRBV28 and TRBJ2-7, with 7 nucleotides matching TRBD1. Germline CDR1 reads MDHEN; CDR2 reads SYDVKM. V gave up 3 bases and J gave up 3 bases; unmatched junction bases: 5. The CDR3 consists of 14 residues. The CDR3 loop is CASSFGQDIYEQYF. The CDR3 DNA follows: TGTGCCAGCAGTTTCGGACAGGACATCTACGAGCAGTACTTC.

The chain recombines TRBV19 with TRBJ2-7, with D maybe TRBD1 (6 bases). The CDR3 sequence is 14 residues long. Germline CDR1 is LNHDA and CDR2 is SQIVND (reference sequence). The V end was cut by 4 bases, the J end by 3 bases, with 13 bases between. The CDR3 DNA follows: TGTGCCAGTAGTACCACGACAGGACACTACGAGCAGTACTTC. Translated: CASSTTTGHYEQYF.

This chain connects TRBV7-9 to TRBJ2-1; a possible D gene is TRBD1 (6 bases). V shed 4 bases and J shed 4 bases, with 11 bases lying between them. Per germline, CDR1 SEHNR and CDR2 FQNEAQ (reference sequence). The CDR3 contains 14 residues. The CDR3 loop reads CASSSTGIYNEQFF. Written as DNA, the CDR3 is TGTGCCAGCAGCTCTACAGGGATTTACAATGAGCAGTTCTTC. The whole variable domain, remainder taken from reference TRBV7-9 and TRBJ2-1, is DTGVSQNPRHKITKRGQNVTFRCDPISEHNRLYWYRQTLGQGPEFLTYFQNEAQLEKSRLLSDRFSAERPKGSFSTLEIQRTEQGDSAMYLCASSSTGIYNEQFFGPGTRLTVL.

This chain connects TRBV11-3 to TRBJ2-2; 8 positions agree with TRBD2. Germline lookup yields CDR1 SGHNT and CDR2 YENEEA. The J segment lost 3 bases and the V segment lost 6 bases, leaving 3 bases of the junction unmatched. CDR3 length: 14 residues. The CDR3 DNA reads as TGTGCCAGCAGTACCGGGGGGGACACCGGGGAGCTGTTTTTT. Protein product: CASSTGGDTGELFF.

The chain joins TRBV5-1 to TRBJ2-5; 10 bases are a match to TRBD2. The germline V gene encodes CDR1 SGHRS and CDR2 YFSETQ. With V trimmed by 3 bases and J by 2 bases, 7 bases remained unmatched. The CDR3 contains 16 residues. The CDR3, as DNA: TGCGCCAGCAGCTCGCGACTAGCGGGTCTACAAGAGACCCAGTACTTC. It encodes CASSSRLAGLQETQYF.

The chain has TRBV10-2 and TRBJ2-7, with D unclear. Per germline, CDR1 WSHSY and CDR2 SAAADI. With 4 bases removed from V and 3 bases from J, the gap between germline ends came to 10 bases. This CDR3 has 13 amino acids. The CDR3 region is CASSVGPGYEQYF. In nucleotides, the CDR3 is TGCGCCAGCAGTGTGGGTCCGGGCTACGAGCAGTACTTC.

The V gene is TRBV5-6, the J gene TRBJ2-1; D is unresolved. V lost 4 bases and J lost 0, with 14 bases in between. CDR3 length: 16 amino acids. Looked up from germline, CDR1 is SGHDT and CDR2 is YYEEEE. The CDR3 DNA follows: TGTGCCAGCAGCCATTGGTATTCGAGCTCCTACAATGAGCAGTTCTTC. Translating gives CASSHWYSSSYNEQFF.

The chain recombines TRBV19 with TRBJ1-5; 7 nucleotides agree with TRBD1. Germline CDR1 and CDR2: LNHDA and SQIVND (reference sequence). The CDR3 is made up of 14 amino acids. Trimming cost V 7 bases and J 4 bases; bases outside gene matches: 7. The CDR3 DNA follows: TGTGCCAGTACTCCGGACAGGTATAATCAGCCCCAGCATTTT. It codes for CASTPDRYNQPQHF.

Written as DNA, the CDR3 is TGTGCCAGTAGTATTTCAGACATCTATGGCTACACCTTC. This codes for CASSISDIYGYTF. The chain links TRBV19 to TRBJ1-2; D is uncertain. The germline V gene encodes CDR1 LNHDA and CDR2 SQIVND (reference sequence). There are 13 residues in the CDR3. V was cut by 3 bases and J by 4 bases, with 9 bases left in between.